This T cell receptor (beta chain) was documented in a study of long-term antiretroviral therapy in people with HIV. Overall study results and limits: Nothing was known about ART adherence, viral resistance or changes in therapy. Pre-ART clonal expansion yielded clones that dominated the repertoire at all time points.

As regards this clone: Its antigen remains unidentified.

Sequencing used immunoSEQ v3.0 at survey level. Sequencing efforts were directed toward about 40,000-50,000 T-cell genomes per sample. Repertoires were generated with immunoSEQ multiplex PCR, while TCRdb's copy carries only in-frame clones and drops some. There are 30,000 to 40,000 clones in the sample; about 76% occur only once, and 3.2% lies in the top ten. Only United States sites treated participants with HIV. The CDR3 totals 17 residues. V dropped 3 bases and J dropped 5; count of bases not matched to a gene: 13. CDR1 is LGHNA, CDR2 YNFKEQ, per germline. The V call is TRBV4-2, the J call TRBJ2-5, with TRBD2 identical over 9 bases. The clonotype originates from a man aged 18 to 29 with HIV. This specimen consisted of unsorted PBMCs, obtained 1.9 years after starting antiretroviral therapy. The CDR3 protein is CASSHRLEAGGWETQYF. The CDR3 DNA is TGTGCCAGCAGCCATCGATTAGAAGCGGGGGGTTGGGAGACCCAGTACTTC.